Following are 25 T cell receptor beta chains from one sample sequenced in a study of blood T cell repertoires in COVID-19 (dated by TCRdb to 2018 to 2020). Libraries were made using the immunoSEQ multiplex PCR assay. As stored in TCRdb, this immuneACCESS dataset retains in-frame rearrangements with V and J assigned. A fraction of the clones does not appear; measured against another copy, unresolved V genes explain less than half of the discrepancy, and the remainder lacks a known reason. Counted in this sample were roughly 430,000 clones; around 90% of them appeared once. Around 2% of the sample is in the top ten clones. The sequenced sample consisted of PBMCs or T cells enriched from blood (not recorded which). The receptors were gathered from a woman in her thirties or forties with acute COVID-19.

The genes are TRBV2 and TRBJ2-7; TRBD1 agrees at 7 bases. The CDR3 runs to 15 residues. With 7 bases clipped from V and 0 bases from J, the junction kept 9 bases outside the gene matches. Germline V lookup: CDR1 SNHLY, CDR2 FYNNEI. CDR3 sequence: CASKRVTGDSYEQYF. The CDR3 nucleotides read TGTGCCAGCAAAAGAGTAACAGGGGACTCCTACGAGCAGTACTTC.

This clone was picked up a small number of times. The CDR3 spells CASSRQGAVTGELFF. CDR3 in DNA: TGTGCCAGCAGCAGACAGGGGGCGGTGACCGGGGAGCTGTTTTTT. V usage is TRBV5-6 and J usage is TRBJ2-2; 10 nucleotides align to TRBD1. The CDR3 runs 15 residues. Germline assignment: CDR1 SGHDT and CDR2 YYEEEE. The V and J ends lost 4 bases and 5 bases, in that order; junction bases with no gene match: 5.

V and J are TRBV2 and TRBJ2-5; no clear D gene. The ends were cut back, 4 bases at V and 0 bases at J, with 12 bases in the middle. The CDR3 loop spans 15 amino acids. In germline, CDR1 is SNHLY, CDR2 FYNNEI. CDR3 nucleotide sequence: TGTGCCAGCAGTGGTGGGCAAAGAGACCAAGAGACCCAGTACTTC. The encoded protein is CASSGGQRDQETQYF.

The rearrangement links TRBV5-4 to TRBJ1-2; weak D call: TRBD1 (6 bases). The ends were cut back, 3 bases at V and 5 bases at J, with 14 bases in the middle. Per germline, CDR1 SGHNT and CDR2 YYREEE (reference sequence). The CDR3 is 14 amino acids. The CDR3 here is CASSSRTVLYGYTF. In nucleotides, the CDR3 is TGTGCCAGCAGCTCCCGGACAGTTCTTTATGGCTACACCTTC.

This rearrangement joins TRBV5-5 to TRBJ1-4; 8 bases fit TRBD1. This CDR3 is built from 15 residues. The germline gives CDR1 SGHKS, CDR2 YYEKEE (reference sequence). Trimming cost V 4 bases and J 5 bases; bases outside gene matches: 7. CDR3 amino acids: CASSLNRGENEKLFF. The CDR3 nucleotides read TGTGCCAGCAGCCTGAACAGGGGGGAGAATGAAAAACTGTTTTTT.

The chain recombines TRBV2 with TRBJ2-3, with 7 bases lining up with TRBD1. This CDR3 is built from 15 residues. Germline V gives CDR1 SNHLY, CDR2 FYNNEI. V lost 6 bases and J lost 8; bases outside the gene matches: 14. The CDR3 sequence is CASSGLPAAGGTQYF. The CDR3 nucleotides read TGTGCCAGCAGCGGACTTCCGGCAGCAGGGGGTACGCAGTATTTT.

V and J are TRBV18 and TRBJ1-1; 9 bases are a match to TRBD1. Germline CDR1 reads KGHSH; CDR2 reads LQKENI. This CDR3 spans 16 amino acids. The V gene end was trimmed by 1 base and the J gene end by 1 base; junction bases not matched to a gene: 4. CDR3 protein: CASSPRWDRENTEAFF. Written as DNA, the CDR3 is TGTGCCAGCTCACCACGGTGGGACAGGGAGAACACTGAAGCTTTCTTT.

There are a few counts of this clone. The V call is TRBV14, the J call TRBJ2-7; TRBD1 might be the D (5 bases). The germline gives CDR1 SGHDN, CDR2 FVKESK. Trimming stripped 0 bases from V and 5 bases from J, with 11 bases between. The CDR3 totals 14 residues. DNA of the CDR3: TGTGCCAGCAGCCAAGATGGGGAAGGGGACGAGCAGTACTTC. It codes for CASSQDGEGDEQYF.

This chain connects TRBV5-1 to TRBJ2-5; 9 bases are a match to TRBD2. Germline V CDR1 and CDR2: SGHRS, YFSETQ. The CDR3 runs 15 residues. Germline trimming cut 3 bases from V and 5 bases from J; bases unmatched to any gene: 8. The CDR3 DNA follows: TGCGCCAGCAGCTGGGAATTAGCGGGGGAGGAGACCCAGTACTTC. Amino acid sequence: CASSWELAGEETQYF.

The J gene is TRBJ2-7, the V gene TRBV11-2, with D possibly TRBD1 on 6 matching bases. CDR3 size: 15 residues. The germline gives CDR1 SGHAT, CDR2 FQNNGV. The germline V and J ends were trimmed by 5 bases and 0 bases, with 14 bases remaining between them. In DNA, the CDR3 is TGTGCCAGCAGCCTTCCGGACAGTCTCTCCTACGAGCAGTACTTC. Amino acids: CASSLPDSLSYEQYF.

This chain uses TRBV28 with TRBJ1-5; D is unresolved. V lost 8 bases, J lost 0 bases, and 5 bases lay in between. The germline V gene encodes CDR1 MDHEN and CDR2 SYDVKM. The CDR3 is 12 amino acids. The CDR3 nucleotides are TGTGCCAGCCAGTATAGCAATCAGCCCCAGCATTTT. This sequence encodes CASQYSNQPQHF.

The V call is TRBV12-3 or TRBV12-4, the J call TRBJ1-2, with a possible D match to TRBD1 (6 bases). The length of the CDR3 is 13 residues. The V end was cut by 5 bases, the J end by 8 bases, with 15 bases between. The chain's CDR3 is CASSPDSYRGYTF. The CDR3 DNA reads as TGTGCCAGCAGTCCGGACAGCTACAGGGGCTACACCTTC.

The V call is TRBV9, the J call TRBJ1-2, with TRBD1 matching 10 bases. Germline values: CDR1 SGDLS, CDR2 YYNGEE. J was trimmed by 5 bases and V by 7 bases; bases with no gene match: 2. CDR3 size: 12 residues. The CDR3 nucleotides read TGTGCCAGCGGACAGGGGGAATATGGCTACACCTTC. As protein: CASGQGEYGYTF.

This clone appeared a single time. The V and J genes are TRBV5-1 and TRBJ2-3, with a weak D call TRBD2 (5 bases). The CDR3 spans 13 residues. CDR1 SGHRS and CDR2 YFSETQ come from the germline V gene. V was clipped by 3 bases and J by 5 bases, with 10 bases between them. The CDR3 spells CASSSGMGDTQYF. Written as DNA, the CDR3 is TGCGCCAGCAGCTCCGGGATGGGAGATACGCAGTATTTT.

Turning to this clone: The same CDR3 also results from other DNA sequences found in this sample. The J gene is TRBJ2-3, the V gene TRBV7-2; tentatively, D is TRBD1 (5 bases). The germline V gene encodes CDR1 SGHTA and CDR2 FQGNSA. V shed 3 bases and J shed 0 bases, with 10 bases lying between them. The CDR3 totals 15 residues. CDR3 protein: CASSLAGSSTDTQYF. The CDR3, as DNA: TGTGCCAGCAGCTTGGCAGGGTCCAGCACAGATACGCAGTATTTT.

This clone appeared a single time. V gene TRBV11-3 combines with J gene TRBJ2-7; the match to TRBD1 covers 9 bases. The V and J ends lost 3 bases and 5 bases, in that order; junction bases with no gene match: 8. This CDR3 has 15 amino acids. Germline loops: CDR1 SGHNT, CDR2 YENEEA. The CDR3, as DNA: TGTGCCAGCAGCTTGGGGGGACAGGGAGATAACGAGCAGTACTTC. It yields the protein CASSLGGQGDNEQYF.

Of note for this clone: Other DNA sequences from this sample encode an identical CDR3 as well. The chain carries TRBV3-1 (or the pseudogene TRBV3-2) and TRBJ2-7; no firm D call. This CDR3 has 12 amino acids. V was clipped by 3 bases and J by 0 bases, with 3 bases between them. The germline V gene encodes CDR1 LGHDT and CDR2 YNNKEL (reference sequence). In nucleotides, the CDR3 is TGTGCCAGCAGCCACCTCTCCTACGAGCAGTACTTC. It yields the protein CASSHLSYEQYF.

The chain joins TRBV5-1 to TRBJ1-2; TRBD1 aligns across 8 bases. V trimming: 4 bases; J trimming: 5 bases; junction bases outside the gene matches: 7. CDR3 size: 14 residues. The germline gives CDR1 SGHRS, CDR2 YFSETQ. CDR3 residues: CASSPPDRAYGYTF. The CDR3 DNA sequence: TGCGCCAGCAGCCCGCCGGACAGGGCTTATGGCTACACCTTC. Together with reference TRBV5-1 and TRBJ1-2, the CDR3 gives the full variable domain: KAGVTQTPRYLIKTRGQQVTLSCSPISGHRSVSWYQQTPGQGLQFLFEYFSETQRNKGNFPGRFSGRQFSNSRSEMNVSTLELGDSALYLCASSPPDRAYGYTFGSGTRLTVV.

The V call is TRBV10-3, the J call TRBJ1-5, with 9 bases lining up with TRBD1. Trimming removed 10 bases from V and 3 bases from J; junction bases left unmatched: 7. The CDR3 consists of 14 residues. Germline CDR1 and CDR2: ENHRY and SYGVKD. CDR3 sequence (DNA): TGTGCCACCTCGGGACAGGGAGTCAATCAGCCCCAGCATTTT. Translation: CATSGQGVNQPQHF.

This rearrangement joins TRBV12-3 or TRBV12-4 to TRBJ1-6; possible D gene TRBD1, 6 bases. The CDR3 is made up of 12 amino acids. V lost 2 bases to trimming and J lost 11 bases, with 7 bases between them. The CDR3 region is CASSLQGPPLHF. The CDR3 nucleotides read TGTGCCAGCAGTTTACAGGGGCCACCCCTCCACTTT.

This clone occurred once. The V gene is TRBV24-1, the J gene TRBJ2-3; a weak D match, TRBD1 (7 bases). Trimming cost V 11 bases and J 2 bases, with 16 bases left between them. CDR1 is KGHDR and CDR2 is SFDVKD in the germline V gene. The CDR3 length is 14 residues. The DNA of the CDR3 is TGTGCCATCGGGGGACAGTTTTACACAGATACGCAGTATTTT. Protein product: CAIGGQFYTDTQYF.

The table lists this clone with a count of one. The rearrangement joins TRBV5-4 to TRBJ2-3; 9 positions agree with TRBD1. Germline CDR1 and CDR2: SGHNT and YYREEE (reference sequence). After removal of 6 bases from V and 1 base from J, the junction contained 3 bases not matched to a gene. The CDR3 is 14 amino acids. The DNA for the CDR3 is TGTGCCAGCAACCGGGACAGGGGCACAGATACGCAGTATTTT. The encoded protein is CASNRDRGTDTQYF.

This rearrangement joins TRBV25-1 to TRBJ1-3; 9 bases are shared with TRBD1. The CDR3 runs 16 residues. J was trimmed by 0 bases and V by 6 bases; bases with no gene match: 6. Per germline, CDR1 MGHDK and CDR2 SYGVNS. The CDR3 nucleotides are TGTGCCAGCAGAGGTCTACAGGGGGCCTCTGGAAACACCATATATTTT. As protein: CASRGLQGASGNTIYF. Filled out from reference TRBV25-1 and TRBJ1-3, the complete variable domain reads EADIYQTPRYLVIGTGKKITLECSQTMGHDKMYWYQQDPGMELHLIHYSYGVNSTEKGDLSSESTVSRIRTEHFPLTLESARPSHTSQYLCASRGLQGASGNTIYFGEGSWLTVV.

The chain recombines TRBV11-2 with TRBJ2-7; 9 bases map to TRBD2. The CDR3 is made up of 15 amino acids. Losses at the gene ends were 5 bases for V and 3 bases for J; bases not matched to a gene: 8. The germline V gene has CDR1 SGHAT and CDR2 FQNNGV. The CDR3 bases are TGTGCCAGCAGCACAGGCGGGGGGGTTTTCTACGAGCAGTACTTC. Translating gives CASSTGGGVFYEQYF.

The genes are TRBV30 and TRBJ2-2; no firm D call. Germline V lookup: CDR1 GTSNPN, CDR2 SVGIG (reference sequence). The ends were cut back, 0 bases at V and 3 bases at J, with 8 bases in the middle. CDR3 length: 14 amino acids. The CDR3 reads CAWSVLRYTGELFF. CDR3 DNA sequence: TGTGCCTGGAGTGTACTGCGTTACACCGGGGAGCTGTTTTTT. Complete variable domain (other parts from reference TRBV30 and TRBJ2-2): SQTIHQWPATLVQPVGSPLSLECTVEGTSNPNLYWYRQAAGRGLQLLFYSVGIGQISSEVPQNLSASRPQDRQFILSSKKLLLSDSGFYLCAWSVLRYTGELFFGEGSRLTVL.